The text below deals with one T cell receptor beta chain. Its antigen is currently unknown. Per germline, CDR1 GTSNPN and CDR2 SVGIG (reference sequence). The CDR3 runs 14 residues. With 2 bases clipped from V and 3 bases from J, the junction kept 2 bases outside the gene matches. This sample was included in a study of cytomegalovirus exposure and HLA in healthy donors. Findings of the study overall: A missense DCLRE1C variant was associated with V- and J-gene trimming of TCR beta chains in a later analysis, and an independent cohort replicated the association. The study designated about 180 TCR beta chains cytomegalovirus-associated.

Amplification used 60 Vbeta primers and 13 Jbeta primers. The data were produced by immunoSEQ multiplex PCR, yet TCRdb's version contains in-frame clones alone and is incomplete. The sample lists 130,000 or so clones, around 80% occurring once. This chain connects TRBV30 to TRBJ2-3; 10 bases are shared with TRBD2. Material: PBMCs. The sequence was obtained from a female donor in good health and CMV-seronegative. The CDR3 DNA reads TGTGCCTGGAGTAATAGCGGGAGGACAGATACGCAGTATTTT. Translation: CAWSNSGRTDTQYF.